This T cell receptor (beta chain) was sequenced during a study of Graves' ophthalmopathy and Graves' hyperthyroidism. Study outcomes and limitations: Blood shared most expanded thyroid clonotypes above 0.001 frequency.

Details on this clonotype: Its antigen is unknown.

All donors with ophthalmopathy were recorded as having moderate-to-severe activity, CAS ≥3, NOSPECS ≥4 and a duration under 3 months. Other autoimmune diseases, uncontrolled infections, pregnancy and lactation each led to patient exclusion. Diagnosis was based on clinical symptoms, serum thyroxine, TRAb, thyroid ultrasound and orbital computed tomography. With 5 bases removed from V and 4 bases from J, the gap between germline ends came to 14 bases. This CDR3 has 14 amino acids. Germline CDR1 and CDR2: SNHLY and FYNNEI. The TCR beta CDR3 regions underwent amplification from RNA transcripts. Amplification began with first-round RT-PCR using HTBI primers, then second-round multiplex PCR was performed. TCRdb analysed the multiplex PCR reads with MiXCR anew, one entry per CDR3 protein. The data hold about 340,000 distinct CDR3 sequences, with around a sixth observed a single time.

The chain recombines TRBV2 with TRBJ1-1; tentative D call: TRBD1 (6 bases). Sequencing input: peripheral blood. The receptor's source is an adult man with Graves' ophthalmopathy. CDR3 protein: CASSTGTTSTEAFF. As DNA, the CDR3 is TGTGCCAGCAGTACCGGGACAACGAGCACTGAAGCTTTCTTT. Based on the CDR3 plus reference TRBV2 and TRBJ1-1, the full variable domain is EPEVTQTPSHQVTQMGQEVILRCVPISNHLYFYWYRQILGQKVEFLVSFYNNEISEKSEIFDDQFSVERPDGSNFTLKIRSTKLEDSAMYFCASSTGTTSTEAFFGQGTRLTVV.